Sequencing of this TCR beta chain was carried out in a study of shared clonotypes between healthy human individuals. Study-wide background: Each donor contributed plates that comprised three CD4 naive, three CD4 memory, two CD8 naive and one CD8 memory.

The CDR3 covers 14 residues. From germline, CDR1 is LGHNA and CDR2 YNFKEQ. V gave up 4 bases and J gave up 5 bases; unmatched junction bases: 5. This clone appeared a single time. What it binds is not known. Findings and limits, study-wide: The represented genetic and exposure-history diversity was limited by the small number of donors.

The authors split each subset's genomic DNA evenly across several immunoSEQ plates. Repertoires were generated with immunoSEQ multiplex PCR, while TCRdb's copy carries only in-frame clones and drops some. Here the sample spans about 2.1 million clones, approximately 94% being singletons. Naive CD8 cells lacked CD45RO, underwent positive selection for CCR7 and left out terminally differentiated effector memory CD45RA+ cells. Donors, without exception, were Caucasian adults residing in Nashville, Tennessee. Sequenced: naive CD8+ T cells from PBMCs. The clonotype was recovered from a man younger than 35 in good health. Some clones in this sample may be carry-over from other donors' samples. V usage is TRBV4-2 and J usage is TRBJ2-1, with 7 positions matching TRBD2. DNA for the CDR3: TGTGCCAGCAGCCCGGGACTACCCAACAATGAGCAGTTCTTC. It yields the protein CASSPGLPNNEQFF.